The T cell receptor beta chain described here comes from a study of T cell repertoires in cytomegalovirus infection. The CDR3 runs to 12 residues. The junction had 1 base not matched to a gene; V was cut back by 5 bases and J by 1 base. Per germline, CDR1 DFQATT and CDR2 SNEGSKA (reference sequence). TCRdb called the reads again in MiXCR, with one record for every CDR3 protein. The data contain about 530,000 distinct CDR3 sequences, more than 20% of them seen just once; the ten biggest clones take up about 12%. This TCR came from a human donor in good health (CMV status not recorded). Some clones in this sample may be carry-over from other donors' samples. The chain employs TRBV20-1 and TRBJ1-2, with 7 bases lining up with TRBD1. Sequenced sample: PBMCs. The CDR3 DNA reads as TGCAGTGCTTGGGACAGTAACTATGGCTACACCTTC. Its protein product is CSAWDSNYGYTF.